This record covers a single T cell receptor beta chain. Its target is not known. The source of the sample is a study of identical twins. Findings and limits, study-wide: Twin pairs had excess sharing that was weaker in beta out-of-frame sequences. Compared with models, monozygotic twins showed more out-of-frame TCR alpha sharing.

The CDR3 spans 14 residues. The junction had 4 bases not matched to a gene; V was cut back by 5 bases and J by 1 base. Germline V gives CDR1 SGDLS, CDR2 YYNGEE. A universal primer site was added by template switching, and unique molecular identifiers were carried by the cDNA. TCRdb ran MiXCR on the 5' RACE reads and lists one entry per CDR3 protein. Counted here are a few hundred thousand distinct CDR3 sequences, more than 20% occurring once; the ten biggest clones make up 2.9%. Another study also made use of these data, one on T cells expressing NK-cell markers. That study reports: Where a handful of donors were concerned, these clonotypes also led the CD3+CD56-NKG2C+ fraction.

This rearrangement joins TRBV9 to TRBJ2-5, with 8 bases fitting TRBD1. The TCR was taken from a woman aged 18-35 years in good health. Sample: CD4+ T cells sorted from blood. The CDR3 DNA sequence: TGTGCCAGCAGAAGGACAGGGTCCCAAGAGACCCAGTACTTC. Translating gives CASRRTGSQETQYF. Combining the CDR3 with reference TRBV9 and TRBJ2-5 gives the whole variable domain DSGVTQTPKHLITATGQRVTLRCSPRSGDLSVYWYQQSLDQGLQFLIQYYNGEERAKGNILERFSAQQFPDLHSELNLSSLELGDSALYFCASRRTGSQETQYFGPGTRLLVL.